Listed below are T cell receptor beta chains from one sample, sequenced in a study of regulatory and conventional T cells in RAG deficiency. Some clones are missing from TCRdb's copy, which holds only in-frame ones; the method was immunoSEQ multiplex PCR. The sample records roughly 29,000 clones, roughly 95% being singletons. These data also featured in a second study, about regulatory T cells.

Sequenced input: CD25- CD4+ T cells sorted from blood. Source of these receptors: a human donor in good health. CDR3s include the opening cysteine and the closing phenylalanine or tryptophan. D genes are given only for firm matches. Not every row has a clone size; where given, it reads once, few, many or a size class.

TRBV9	TRBD1	TRBJ1-2	NA	CASSVLDRGENYGYTF	TGTGCCAGCAGCGTGCTAGACAGGGGCGAAAACTATGGCTACACCTTC
TRBV27	NA	TRBJ2-7	NA	CASSLFGQSLYEQYF	TGTGCCAGCAGTTTATTTGGACAGTCGTTGTACGAGCAGTACTTC
TRBV7-9	NA	TRBJ2-5	NA	CASSPGQLQETQYF	TGTGCCAGCAGCCCCGGACAGTTACAAGAGACCCAGTACTTC
TRBV6-5	TRBD2	TRBJ2-5	NA	CASRTLTSGVETQYF	TGTGCCAGCCGCACGCTGACTAGCGGGGTAGAGACCCAGTACTTC
TRBV9	NA	TRBJ1-1	NA	CASSVVTDLMNTEAFF	TGTGCCAGCAGCGTAGTGACAGATCTCATGAACACTGAAGCTTTCTTT
TRBV5-1	NA	TRBJ1-2	NA	CASSLTNSNYGYTF	TGCGCCAGCAGCTTGACAAATTCTAACTATGGCTACACCTTC
TRBV20-1	NA	TRBJ1-1	NA	CSANGTPRTFF	TGCAGTGCTAATGGGACACCAAGGACTTTCTTT
TRBV2	NA	TRBJ1-5	few	CASNPTGSNQPQHF	TGTGCCAGCAACCCGACAGGCAGCAATCAGCCCCAGCATTTT
TRBV6-6	NA	TRBJ2-7	NA	CASSPRRDEQYF	TGTGCCAGCAGCCCCCGCAGGGATGAGCAGTACTTC
TRBV28	TRBD1	TRBJ1-4	NA	CASSSAGGASEKLFF	TGTGCCAGCAGTTCAGCAGGGGGCGCGTCTGAAAAACTGTTTTTT
TRBV9	TRBD1	TRBJ2-1	NA	CASSVDPGQGANEQFF	TGTGCCAGCAGCGTAGACCCCGGACAGGGGGCGAATGAGCAGTTCTTC
TRBV27	NA	TRBJ1-5	NA	CASRRRVNQPQHF	TGTGCCAGCAGGAGGAGGGTAAATCAGCCCCAGCATTTT
TRBV18	NA	TRBJ1-1	NA	CATSTGVNTEAFF	TGTGCCACATCTACAGGAGTGAACACTGAAGCTTTCTTT
TRBV6-1	NA	TRBJ1-3	NA	CASSVRAGQSGNTIYF	TGTGCCAGCAGTGTCCGGGCAGGGCAATCTGGAAACACCATATATTTT
TRBV18	NA	TRBJ2-7	NA	CASSLGHETPYEQYF	TGTGCCAGCTCACTTGGACACGAAACGCCCTACGAGCAGTACTTC
TRBV27	NA	TRBJ1-5	NA	CASSLVPGNQPQHF	TGTGCCAGCAGTTTAGTCCCAGGGAACCAGCCCCAGCATTTT
TRBV28	NA	TRBJ2-4	NA	CASSFLARGAKNIQYF	TGTGCCAGCAGTTTCCTGGCACGGGGGGCCAAAAACATTCAGTACTTC
TRBV4-1	TRBD1	TRBJ2-7	NA	CASRQGGSPYEQYF	TGCGCCAGCAGGCAAGGGGGCAGTCCCTACGAGCAGTACTTC
TRBV27	NA	TRBJ1-4	NA	CASSPFSATNEKLFF	TGTGCCAGCAGCCCTTTTTCCGCAACTAATGAAAAACTGTTTTTT
TRBV10-1	TRBD1	TRBJ1-1	NA	CASRAGTGGMGWTEAFF	TGCGCCAGCAGAGCCGGGACAGGGGGCATGGGATGGACTGAAGCTTTCTTT
TRBV11-2	NA	TRBJ2-7	once	CASSTSPEQYF	TGTGCCAGCAGCACATCACCGGAGCAGTACTTC
TRBV9	TRBD2	TRBJ2-1	NA	CASSVGSGGGPRNEQFF	TGTGCTAGCAGCGTAGGCTCGGGGGGGGGCCCCCGGAATGAGCAGTTCTTC
TRBV5-4	NA	TRBJ2-5	NA	CASSPRGARETQYF	TGTGCCAGCAGCCCCAGGGGAGCGCGGGAGACCCAGTACTTC
TRBV9	TRBD1	TRBJ2-7	NA	CASSVGTGDYEQYF	TGTGCCAGCAGCGTCGGGACAGGGGACTACGAGCAGTACTTC
TRBV7-9	TRBD2	TRBJ2-1	NA	CASSSGGGGLVEQFF	TGTGCCAGCAGCTCGGGTGGCGGGGGGTTGGTTGAGCAGTTCTTC
TRBV11-3	TRBD2	TRBJ2-5	NA	CASSYTSGVKETQYF	TGTGCCAGCAGCTACACTAGCGGGGTAAAGGAGACCCAGTACTTC
TRBV6-1	TRBD1	TRBJ1-1	NA	CASRLDRRNTEAFF	TGTGCCAGCAGATTGGACAGGAGAAACACTGAAGCTTTCTTT
TRBV6-1	TRBD2	TRBJ2-1	NA	CASRLSGGAGNEQFF	TGTGCCAGCAGACTTAGCGGGGGGGCTGGCAATGAGCAGTTCTTC
TRBV7-9	TRBD2	TRBJ2-5	NA	CASSLPSSGGQETQYF	TGTGCCAGCAGCTTACCGTCTAGCGGGGGCCAAGAGACCCAGTACTTC
TRBV29-1	NA	TRBJ1-2	NA	CSVEGGGGYTF	TGCAGCGTTGAAGGGGGAGGTGGCTACACCTTC
TRBV6-5	NA	TRBJ1-4	few	CASSYSGSKNEKLFF	TGTGCCAGCAGTTACTCTGGCAGTAAGAATGAAAAACTGTTTTTT
TRBV7-9	NA	TRBJ2-5	once	CASSRDMLRETQYF	TGTGCCAGCAGTCGGGACATGTTGAGAGAGACCCAGTACTTC
TRBV11-2	NA	TRBJ2-3	NA	CASSLGPGSTDTQYF	TGTGCCAGCAGCTTAGGCCCGGGGAGCACAGATACGCAGTATTTT
TRBV28	TRBD1	TRBJ2-7	NA	CASSSTGTGEREQYF	TGTGCCAGCAGTTCAACCGGGACAGGGGAGAGGGAGCAGTACTTC
TRBV6-1	NA	TRBJ1-5	NA	CASSIRGSNQPQHF	TGTGCCAGCAGTATTAGGGGTAGCAATCAGCCCCAGCATTTT
TRBV9	TRBD1	TRBJ2-7	NA	CASSVGPGQGSYEQYF	TGTGCCAGCAGCGTGGGACCGGGACAGGGATCCTACGAGCAGTACTTC
TRBV5-1	TRBD2	TRBJ2-1	once	CASSSVRPSGAPPRYNEQFF	TGCGCCAGCAGCTCGGTTCGGCCGAGCGGGGCGCCCCCAAGATACAATGAGCAGTTCTTC